The entry below gives a single T cell receptor (beta chain) sequence along with its context. Its antigen is still unknown. The sample is drawn from a study of cytomegalovirus exposure and HLA in healthy donors. PCR involved 60 Vbeta and 13 Jbeta primers. Generated by immunoSEQ multiplex PCR, the TCRdb table keeps only in-frame clones and is missing some. Its table lists some 130,000 clones. Study-wide results and caveats: Several of the most significant clusters appeared, in a later analysis, to be linked to common viral pathogens. Most observed TCR sequences were rare, whereas some public TCRs were detected in many donors.

CDR3 length: 15 amino acids. CDR1 is SGHTA, CDR2 FQGNSA, per germline. V was cut by 4 bases and J by 4 bases, with 17 bases left in between. The chain recombines TRBV7-2 with TRBJ2-7; the D gene is possibly TRBD1 (5 bases). The source of this sequence is a man younger than 35 in good health and CMV-seronegative. Material for sequencing was PBMCs. For the CDR3, the DNA is TGTGCCAGCAGCTCGCCCCCGCAGGGAACTTACGAGCAGTACTTC. Its translation: CASSSPPQGTYEQYF.